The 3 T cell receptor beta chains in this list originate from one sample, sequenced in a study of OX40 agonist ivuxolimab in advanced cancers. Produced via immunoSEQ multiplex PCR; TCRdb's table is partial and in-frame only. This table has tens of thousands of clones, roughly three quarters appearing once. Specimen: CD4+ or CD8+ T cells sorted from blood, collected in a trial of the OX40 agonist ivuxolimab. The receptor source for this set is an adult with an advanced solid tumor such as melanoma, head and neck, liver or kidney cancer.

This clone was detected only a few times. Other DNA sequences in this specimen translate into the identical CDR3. CDR3 DNA sequence: TGTGCCAGCAGCTTTGGCCGGTACAATGAGCAGTTCTTC. Its translation is CASSFGRYNEQFF. The gene calls are TRBV7-2 and TRBJ2-1; D call uncertain. This CDR3 is 13 amino acids long. V lost 3 bases to trimming and J lost 4 bases, with 7 bases between them. CDR1 SGHTA and CDR2 FQGNSA come from the germline V gene.

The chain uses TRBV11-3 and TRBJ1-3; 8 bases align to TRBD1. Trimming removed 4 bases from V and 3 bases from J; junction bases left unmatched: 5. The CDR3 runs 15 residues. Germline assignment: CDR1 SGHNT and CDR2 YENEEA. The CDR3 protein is CASSSGTGGGNTIYF. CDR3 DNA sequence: TGTGCCAGCAGCTCGGGGACAGGTGGTGGAAACACCATATATTTT.

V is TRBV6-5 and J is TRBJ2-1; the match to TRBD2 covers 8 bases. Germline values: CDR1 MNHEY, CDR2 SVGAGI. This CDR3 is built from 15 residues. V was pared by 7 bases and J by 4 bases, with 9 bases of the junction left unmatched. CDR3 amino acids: CASTPSGGEYNEQFF. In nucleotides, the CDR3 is TGTGCCAGCACCCCGAGCGGGGGAGAATACAATGAGCAGTTCTTC.